This TCR beta chain came from a study of early T cells in non-severe SARS-CoV-2 infection. Using its own MiXCR run on the 5' RACE reads, TCRdb lists one record per CDR3 protein. In the table there are approximately 37,000 distinct CDR3 sequences, roughly 5% of which are singletons. Germline V CDR1 and CDR2: MGHRA, YSYEKL. This CDR3 has 13 amino acids. Trimming cost V 4 bases and J 8 bases, with 14 bases left between them. The sequence derives from an adult who was a healthcare worker with PCR-confirmed SARS-CoV-2 infection or an uninfected control (not recorded which). Sequencing was performed on whole blood. V and J are TRBV4-1 and TRBJ1-2; D not resolved. CDR3 DNA: TGCGCCAGCAGCCCCCTGGGTGCAGGCGGCTACACCTTC. Amino acid sequence: CASSPLGAGGYTF.